Below, 24 T cell receptor beta chains from the same sample are listed, as sequenced in a study of response to subunit inactivated influenza vaccine. TCRdb re-derived calls from the RT-PCR reads in MiXCR, one entry per CDR3 protein. The sample carries 450,000 to 600,000 distinct CDR3 sequences, 6% to 9% recorded once. The sample was PBMCs from blood, taken 23 months after vaccination. These receptors were taken from a man aged 45 to 75 who received an inactivated influenza vaccine.

This clonotype was counted between two and nine times. The gene calls are TRBV24-1 and TRBJ2-2, with 7 bases that match TRBD1. Germline V gene lookup returns CDR1 KGHDR and CDR2 SFDVKD. This CDR3 region has 16 residues. Losses at the gene ends were 3 bases for V and 1 base for J; bases not matched to a gene: 4. CDR3 DNA: TGTGCCACCAGTGATGGTAGACAGGGGAACACCGGGGAGCTGTTTTTT. It codes for CATSDGRQGNTGELFF.

The J gene is TRBJ2-5, the V gene TRBV27; weak D call: TRBD2 (6 bases). V was trimmed by 5 bases and J by 3 bases, leaving 16 bases between them. Germline V CDR1 and CDR2: MNHEY, SMNVEV (reference sequence). The CDR3 is made up of 15 amino acids. CDR3 DNA: TGTGCCAGCAGTACATGGGACTCGAATAAAGAGACCCAGTACTTC. Residues: CASSTWDSNKETQYF.

This clonotype has ten or more counts. The chain has TRBV28 and TRBJ1-2; possibly TRBD1 for D (5 bases). Germline V gene data show CDR1 as MDHEN and CDR2 as SYDVKM. This CDR3 comprises 15 residues. Trimming cost V 4 bases and J 6 bases, with 18 bases left between them. The DNA of the CDR3 is TGTGCCAGCAGTTCCCATCTAGGGGTGGTGGATGGCTACACCTTC. Its translation: CASSSHLGVVDGYTF.

This clonotype has at least ten counts. Just one base apart from a much larger clone, this may be a read error. The rearrangement uses TRBV9 and TRBJ1-1, with a possible D match to TRBD1 (6 bases). This CDR3 region has 13 residues. V shed 0 bases and J shed 5 bases, with 8 bases lying between them. Germline V CDR1 and CDR2: SGDLS, YYNGEE. The CDR3 DNA reads TGTGCCAGCAGCGTAGAGCAGGGGACTGAAGCTTTCTTT. Its protein is CASSVEQGTEAFF.

The rearrangement links TRBV18 to TRBJ2-3; D gene uncertain. The CDR3 extends over 15 amino acids. The germline V gene has CDR1 KGHSH and CDR2 LQKENI. The V gene lost 2 bases and the J gene lost 1 base, with 10 bases spanning the gap. The CDR3 sequence is CASSPGSQGTDTQYF. The CDR3 DNA follows: TGTGCCAGCTCACCAGGGTCTCAGGGCACAGATACGCAGTATTTT.

This clonotype has a count of ten or more. The CDR3 loop is CASSFLTAQQFF. DNA for the CDR3: TGTGCCAGCAGCTTCCTGACAGCTCAGCAGTTCTTC. The rearrangement uses TRBV7-2 and TRBJ2-1, with D possibly being TRBD1 (5 bases). Trimming took 3 bases from V and 11 from J, leaving 11 bases between them. The CDR3 totals 12 residues. Looked up from germline, CDR1 is SGHTA and CDR2 is FQGNSA.

This clonotype was counted many times. The chain links TRBV3-1 to TRBJ2-1; 7 bases match TRBD2. V shed 1 base and J 7 bases; nucleotides not matched to a gene: 4. Germline-derived CDR1 and CDR2 are LGHDT and YNNKEL (reference sequence). CDR3 length: 14 residues. CDR3 loop: CASSQAAGGNEQFF. The CDR3 bases are TGTGCCAGCAGCCAAGCCGCCGGGGGGAATGAGCAGTTCTTC.

The chain links TRBV4-2 to TRBJ1-5; tentatively, D is TRBD1 (5 bases). The CDR3 covers 15 residues. V was trimmed by 4 bases and J by 7 bases, leaving 17 bases between them. The germline CDR1 and CDR2 sequences are LGHNA and YNFKEQ. CDR3 coding DNA: TGTGCCAGCAGCCCACAGGACGGCCCCAAGCAGCCCCAGCATTTT. Residues: CASSPQDGPKQPQHF.

In this sample, this clonotype turned up many times. The V and J genes are TRBV15 and TRBJ1-1, with D possibly being TRBD1 (5 bases). The germline CDR1 and CDR2 sequences are LNHNV and YYDKDF (reference sequence). This CDR3 has 15 amino acids. Trimming took off 5 bases at V and 1 base at J, with 14 bases between the two ends. The CDR3 nucleotides are TGTGCCACCAGCCCTCGGGCCAGGGCGAACACTGAAGCTTTCTTT. The encoded protein is CATSPRARANTEAFF.

CDR3: CASSQQHTGELFF. Here the CDR3 DNA reads TGTGCCAGCAGCCAACAGCACACCGGGGAGCTGTTTTTT. J is TRBJ2-2 and V is TRBV3-1; D is ambiguous. This CDR3 has 13 residues. The V end lost 2 bases, the J end lost 3 bases, and 4 bases lay between the germline ends. Germline CDR1 and CDR2: LGHDT and YNNKEL (reference sequence). Full variable domain (rest looked up from reference TRBV3-1 and TRBJ2-2): DTAVSQTPKYLVTQMGNDKSIKCEQNLGHDTMYWYKQDSKKFLKIMFSYNNKELIINETVPNRFSPKSPDKAHLNLHINSLELGDSAVYFCASSQQHTGELFFGEGSRLTVL.

The chain employs TRBV9 and TRBJ2-3, with D perhaps matching TRBD2 (7 bases). The CDR3 spans 15 residues. Between the trimmed V and J ends, which lost 0 bases and 5 bases, there was a span of 13 bases. Germline V lookup: CDR1 SGDLS, CDR2 YYNGEE. CDR3 loop: CASSVGGGPRDTQYF. The CDR3 DNA sequence: TGTGCCAGCAGCGTAGGGGGGGGGCCTAGAGATACGCAGTATTTT.

At least ten counts were recorded for this clonotype. This rearrangement joins TRBV28 to TRBJ2-3; tentatively, D is TRBD1 (6 bases). The germline gives CDR1 MDHEN, CDR2 SYDVKM. Deletions cut 7 bases from V and 0 bases from J, with 14 bases between. The CDR3 is made up of 15 amino acids. CDR3 region: CASISGAYSTDTQYF. In DNA, the CDR3 is TGTGCCAGCATCTCAGGGGCCTATAGCACAGATACGCAGTATTTT.

Only a few counts were recorded for this clonotype. This chain uses TRBV20-1 with TRBJ2-3; 9 bases fit TRBD2. Germline assignment: CDR1 DFQATT and CDR2 SNEGSKA (reference sequence). The CDR3 consists of 18 residues. J gave up 1 base and V 5 bases, and 16 bases lay outside the gene matches. The CDR3 DNA follows: TGCAGTGCTCCCCCAAGCGGGGGGACAACGGGGGGCACAGATACGCAGTATTTT. It encodes CSAPPSGGTTGGTDTQYF.

The chain uses TRBV3-1 and TRBJ2-7, with D possibly TRBD2 on 6 matching bases. The CDR3 totals 17 residues. Germline lookup yields CDR1 LGHDT and CDR2 YNNKEL (reference sequence). The V end lost 2 bases, the J end lost 3 bases, and 20 bases lay between the germline ends. The chain's CDR3 is CASSQNAGRLSSYEQYF. For the CDR3, the DNA is TGTGCCAGCAGCCAAAACGCGGGACGCCTGAGCAGCTACGAGCAGTACTTC.

This clonotype was counted a few times. This chain connects TRBV12-3 or TRBV12-4 to TRBJ2-1, with D perhaps matching TRBD2 (6 bases). V was clipped by 7 bases and J by 10 bases, with 14 bases between them. The CDR3 is 12 residues long. The CDR3 sequence is CASTLTSNEQFF. CDR3 nucleotides: TGTGCCAGCACCCTAACTAGCAACGAGCAGTTCTTC.

The rearrangement joins TRBV29-1 to TRBJ2-5; tentatively, D is TRBD2 (6 bases). The length of the CDR3 is 15 residues. The germline V gene has CDR1 SQVTM and CDR2 ANQGSEA. V was trimmed by 6 bases and J by 4 bases, leaving 21 bases between them. CDR3 loop: CSVTGSTTASETQYF. Written as DNA, the CDR3 is TGCAGCGTGACCGGGAGCACGACGGCTTCAGAGACCCAGTACTTC.

The table lists this clonotype with a few counts. V usage is TRBV10-3 and J usage is TRBJ1-2; D remains unclear. The CDR3 contains 13 residues. Germline lookup yields CDR1 ENHRY and CDR2 SYGVKD. Trimming left V 5 bases short and J 8 bases short, with 15 bases between. The CDR3 is CAISRTSIGGYTF. The CDR3, as DNA: TGTGCCATCAGTCGAACGTCGATCGGCGGCTACACCTTC.

In its sample, this clonotype was seen many times. The chain joins TRBV10-3 to TRBJ2-7; TRBD2 matches at 15 bases. The trim removed 3 bases at V and 4 bases at J, leaving 4 bases unmatched. Germline V gene data show CDR1 as ENHRY and CDR2 as SYGVKD. The CDR3 is 16 residues long. CDR3 DNA sequence: TGTGCCATCAGTGACTCTGGGACTAGCGGGAGGTACGAGCAGTACTTC. Translating it yields CAISDSGTSGRYEQYF.

This chain connects TRBV6-1 to TRBJ1-5; D is perhaps TRBD1 (5 bases). The CDR3 is made up of 15 amino acids. V lost 7 bases, J lost 3 bases, and 16 bases lay in between. Germline-derived CDR1 and CDR2 are MNHNS and SASEGT. Here the CDR3 DNA reads TGTGCCAGCAAAAAAAGGGTAGGGGACAATCAGCCCCAGCATTTT. It specifies CASKKRVGDNQPQHF.

Ten or more counts support this clonotype. The J gene is TRBJ1-2, the V gene TRBV2, with TRBD1 as a possible D gene (5 bases). The germline V gene has CDR1 SNHLY and CDR2 FYNNEI. The germline V and J ends were trimmed by 6 bases and 4 bases, with 12 bases remaining between them. The CDR3 length is 13 residues. CDR3 in amino acids: CASRRDDTYGYTF. The CDR3 DNA reads as TGTGCCAGCAGACGGGACGACACCTATGGCTACACCTTC.

The chain employs TRBV12-3 or TRBV12-4 and TRBJ2-7; either TRBD1 or TRBD2 may fit D (6 bases each). The length of the CDR3 is 15 residues. Trimming took 6 bases from V and 3 from J, leaving 18 bases between them. The CDR3 spells CASSLYLGGLYEQYF. CDR3 sequence (DNA): TGTGCCAGCAGCCTTTACCTAGGGGGACTCTACGAGCAGTACTTC.

In DNA, the CDR3 is TGTGCCAGCAGTTTACGACAGGAGCAGTACTTC. Its protein product is CASSLRQEQYF. This chain uses TRBV12-3 or TRBV12-4 with TRBJ2-7; D possibly corresponds to TRBD1 (5 bases). CDR3 length: 11 amino acids. V lost 2 bases, J lost 7 bases, and 6 bases lay in between.

This clonotype was recorded many times. DNA of the CDR3: TGTGCCAGCAAGCCAGGGGGGCCCACAGATACGCAGTATTTT. It specifies CASKPGGPTDTQYF. The V and J genes are TRBV2 and TRBJ2-3, with TRBD1 as a possible D gene (7 bases). CDR1 SNHLY and CDR2 FYNNEI come from the germline V gene. CDR3 length equals 14 residues. V was trimmed by 7 bases and J by 2 bases, leaving 13 bases between them.

The sample holds many counts of this clonotype. J is TRBJ2-1 and V is TRBV20-1; D is perhaps TRBD2 (5 bases). V lost 0 bases, J lost 5 bases, and 8 bases lay in between. Looked up from germline, CDR1 is DFQATT and CDR2 is SNEGSKA (reference sequence). This CDR3 contains 13 residues. CDR3 DNA: TGCAGTGCTAGAGAGGTAGCGAACAATGAGCAGTTCTTC. It yields the protein CSAREVANNEQFF.